The present T cell receptor (beta chain) was sequenced within a study of blood T cell repertoires in COVID-19. At the level of the study: Spain, Italy and the United States supplied samples that represented acute and convalescent COVID-19. T cells, B-cell-depleted T cells, or PBMCs provided the cDNA or gDNA that served as material.

The CDR3 sequence is 15 residues long. Trimming cost V 6 bases and J 2 bases; bases outside gene matches: 8. Germline V gene sequence: CDR1 MNHEY, CDR2 SVGAGI. Authors' analysis steps: By means of reference gene primer amplification, nucleated cell counts were estimated. Clones were sequenced by immunoSEQ multiplex PCR, and TCRdb holds only the in-frame ones, with some missing. V, J and clone size are taken as reported in that table, and D and trimming were inferred from the DNA itself. The table shows about 440,000 clones, with roughly 85% occurring only once. The study recruited people aged about 18 to 90 years across approximately 24 US areas.

This clonotype was sampled from a woman under 30 with acute COVID-19. The sequenced sample was PBMCs or T cells enriched from blood (not recorded which). V gene TRBV6-5 combines with J gene TRBJ1-2; 8 nucleotides line up with TRBD1. The CDR3 loop is CASSNRGSPNYGYTF. CDR3 coding DNA: TGTGCCAGCAGCAACAGGGGGTCCCCGAACTATGGCTACACCTTC.